This entry concerns a single TCR beta chain. This clonotype showed up just a few times. Which antigen it targets is not known. The record has no base qualities; no much larger clone is one base away. Trimming accounts for 3 bases at V and 5 bases at J, while the number of junction bases matched to no gene is 3. From the cysteine through the phenylalanine, the CDR3 covers 13 amino acids. Only the CDR3 DNA is retained, 39 bases long and in frame from the first base. The germline V gene encodes CDR1 MDHEN and CDR2 SYDVKM. Set within a cohort of healthcare workers in London, UK, this nested case-control study involved weekly PCR testing of nasopharyngeal swabs along with blood sampling. Healthcare workers were enrolled in the week of the UK lockdown, from 23 to 31 March 2020, and were followed every week for up to roughly 16 weeks. The data were taken from a study of early T cells in non-severe SARS-CoV-2 infection (TCRdb year 2021). Describing the broader study: TCR sequencing used bulk RNA from unsorted whole blood, so alpha and beta chains could not be paired.

Beyond this particular receptor, the publication reports: VDJdb matching was skewed toward anti-spike CD8 responses and likely underestimated virus-specific expansions, missing private and CD4 specificities.

Library generation was performed with 5' RACE. This sample was sequenced with a NextSeq 500. In the TCR library protocol, unique molecular identifiers were attached to individual cDNA molecules to correct for PCR bias and sequencing error. Both TCR alpha and beta chains were sequenced, and tight co-correlation was observed between alpha and beta sequence abundances in each sample. Per the authors' processing: Decombinator V4 was used to annotate the V gene, J gene and CDR3 of the TCR sequences. Expanded TCRs were defined as changing significantly between any two time points under a Poisson model with p below 0.0001. TCR abundances were normalised to the total number of TCRs sequenced in each sample and reported as counts per million. TRAV1-2 paired with TRAJ12, TRAJ20 or TRAJ33 defined MAIT TCRs, while TRAV10 paired with TRAJ18 defined iNKT TCRs. VDJdb, accessed 1 November 2021, was searched for CMV, EBV and SARS-CoV-2 annotated TCRs, with TCRs annotated for multiple antigens excluded. TCRdb itself trimmed the public reads at Q25 with fastp, ran MiXCR and retained productive beta chains. Rows with one shared CDR3 protein collapse into an entry with the most common genes and DNA. The authors' filters were not applied to this entry. The sample profile shows fewer than 120,000 distinct CDR3 sequences; approximately 12% of them were found once. 3.5% to 4% of the sample is in the top ten clones.

This receptor was obtained from an adult who was a healthcare worker with PCR-confirmed SARS-CoV-2 infection or an uninfected control (not recorded which). The material was whole blood, obtained at baseline. The chain links TRBV28 with TRBJ2-5, and 7 bases in between align with TRBD1. The bases read TGTGCCAGCAGTTTGGACAGGCGCGAGACCCAGTACTTC. Translated, it reads CASSLDRRETQYF.